Given below is one T cell receptor beta chain in context. V was cut by 3 bases and J by 5 bases, with 10 bases left in between. The CDR3 runs 14 residues. The germline V gene has CDR1 MNHEY and CDR2 SMNVEV (reference sequence). This sample is part of a study of T cell changes during pregnancy in multiple sclerosis. Sequencing used immunoSEQ multiplex PCR; TCRdb keeps in-frame clones, though not all of them. The table records about 53,000 clones, 90% of them present only once. The TCR sequence derives from a female donor with multiple sclerosis, enrolled in a pregnancy study. The sample was CD8+ T cells from peripheral blood mononuclear cells, taken before pregnancy. The V gene is TRBV27, the J gene TRBJ2-2; the D is unclear. The chain's CDR3 is CASSFSRVTGELFF. The DNA of the CDR3 is TGTGCCAGCAGTTTTAGTCGGGTTACCGGGGAGCTGTTTTTT.